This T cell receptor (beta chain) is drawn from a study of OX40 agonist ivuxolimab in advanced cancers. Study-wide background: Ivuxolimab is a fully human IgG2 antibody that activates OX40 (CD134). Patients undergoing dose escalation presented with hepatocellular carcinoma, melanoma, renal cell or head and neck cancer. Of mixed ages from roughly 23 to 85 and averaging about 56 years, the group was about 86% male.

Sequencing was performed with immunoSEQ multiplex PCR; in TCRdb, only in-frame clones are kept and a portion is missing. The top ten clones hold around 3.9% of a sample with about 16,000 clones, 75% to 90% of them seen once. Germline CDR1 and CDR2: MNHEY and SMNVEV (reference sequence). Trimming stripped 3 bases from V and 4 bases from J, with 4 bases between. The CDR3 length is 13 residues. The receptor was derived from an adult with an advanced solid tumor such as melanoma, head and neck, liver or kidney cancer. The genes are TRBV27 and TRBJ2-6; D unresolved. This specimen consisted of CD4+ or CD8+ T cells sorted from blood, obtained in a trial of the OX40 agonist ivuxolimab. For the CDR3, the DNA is TGTGCCAGCAGTTTGAGGGGGGCCAACGTCCTGACTTTC. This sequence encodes CASSLRGANVLTF.